Shown below are 28 T cell receptor beta chains from a single sample sequenced in a study of T cells in Graves' hyperthyroidism and ophthalmopathy. RNA transcripts served as the template for amplifying TCR beta CDR3 regions. The study used the HTBI primer set for a first-round RT-PCR of the TCR CDR3. A single record per CDR3 protein comes from TCRdb applying MiXCR to the multiplex PCR reads. Found here are under 300,000 distinct CDR3 sequences, approximately 26% of them singletons; the top ten hold approximately 25%. The material sequenced was blood. The origin of the receptors is a man aged 35 to 55 with Graves' hyperthyroidism that later progressed to Graves' ophthalmopathy.

This clonotype was found many times. CDR3 sequence (DNA): TGCGCCAGCAGCAAAAATAGTCACACGGGGACTGAAGCTTTCTTT. Its translation is CASSKNSHTGTEAFF. V usage is TRBV5-1 and J usage is TRBJ1-1; no reliable D call. Germline V gene lookup returns CDR1 SGHRS and CDR2 YFSETQ. Trimming cost V 4 bases and J 5 bases, with 18 bases left between them. CDR3 length: 15 amino acids.

The rearrangement joins TRBV7-8 to TRBJ1-5; D is perhaps TRBD1 (5 bases). With 0 bases removed from V and 3 bases from J, the gap between germline ends came to 6 bases. The germline V gene has CDR1 SGHVS and CDR2 FQNEAQ. CDR3 length: 14 residues. This CDR3 reads CASSLAQDNQPQHF. The CDR3 DNA follows: TGTGCCAGCAGCTTAGCACAGGACAATCAGCCCCAGCATTTT.

This clonotype was detected ten times or more. The rearrangement uses TRBV19 and TRBJ1-1, with 9 bases matching TRBD1. The length of the CDR3 is 14 residues. The germline V gene has CDR1 LNHDA and CDR2 SQIVND (reference sequence). With V trimmed by 5 bases and J by 4 bases, 5 bases remained unmatched. CDR3 region: CASSAGTGITEAFF. CDR3 DNA: TGTGCCAGTAGTGCCGGGACAGGGATCACTGAAGCTTTCTTT.

V is TRBV18 and J is TRBJ1-5; 10 positions agree with TRBD1. V was clipped by 3 bases and J by 11 bases; unmatched bases: 7. The CDR3 has 14 residues. Germline CDR1 reads KGHSH; CDR2 reads LQKENI. The CDR3 nucleotides read TGTGCCAGCTCACCCGGACAGGGGGAATCGGCCCAGCATTTT. Residues: CASSPGQGESAQHF.

This clonotype was found many times. This chain uses TRBV24-1 with TRBJ2-7, with D perhaps assigned TRBD1 or TRBD2 (5 bases each). The CDR3 has 15 amino acids. V gave up 4 bases and J gave up 0 bases, with 12 bases separating them. Germline-derived CDR1 and CDR2 are KGHDR and SFDVKD. As DNA, the CDR3 is TGTGCCACCAGTGACTCCGGGACGGACTCCTACGAGCAGTACTTC. Protein product: CATSDSGTDSYEQYF.

The chain combines TRBV6-5 with TRBJ2-7; 8 bases are shared with TRBD2. This CDR3 is built from 14 residues. The V segment lost 5 bases and the J segment 0 bases; nucleotides outside the gene matches: 3. The germline gives CDR1 MNHEY, CDR2 SVGAGI. CDR3 in DNA: TGTGCCAGCAGTCTACTAGCGGTCTCCTACGAGCAGTACTTC. This codes for CASSLLAVSYEQYF.

There are many counts of this clonotype. The chain employs TRBV11-2 and TRBJ2-2, with TRBD2 identical over 10 bases. Germline CDR1 SGHAT, CDR2 FQNNGV. The CDR3 covers 17 residues. The V gene end was trimmed by 4 bases and the J gene end by 3 bases; junction bases not matched to a gene: 8. The CDR3 loop is CASSSLSLAGDTGELFF. The CDR3 coding sequence is TGTGCCAGCAGCTCACTTAGCCTAGCGGGAGACACCGGGGAGCTGTTTTTT.

This clonotype was seen a handful of times. The rearrangement uses TRBV6-1 and TRBJ1-2, with D uncertain. CDR1 is MNHNS and CDR2 is SASEGT in the germline V gene. V was clipped by 8 bases and J by 4 bases, with 17 bases between them. The CDR3 is 14 residues long. CDR3 protein: CASGERGPFYGYTF. The CDR3 coding sequence is TGTGCCAGCGGAGAACGAGGACCCTTCTATGGCTACACCTTC.

This clonotype has at least ten counts. The chain combines TRBV6-5 with TRBJ2-7; 9 nucleotides match TRBD1. The CDR3 extends over 16 amino acids. Looked up from germline, CDR1 is MNHEY and CDR2 is SVGAGI. V gave up 2 bases and J gave up 5 bases; unmatched junction bases: 10. DNA of the CDR3: TGTGCCAGCAGTTACGTTCCTGGACAGGGGAATCACGAGCAGTACTTC. Translating it yields CASSYVPGQGNHEQYF.

This clonotype has ten or more counts. The chain uses TRBV5-5 and TRBJ1-5; 8 positions agree with TRBD1. The CDR3 runs 14 residues. The V gene end was trimmed by 4 bases and the J gene end by 9 bases; junction bases not matched to a gene: 9. Germline V gene sequence: CDR1 SGHKS, CDR2 YYEKEE (reference sequence). The CDR3 sequence: CASSLDQGAGPQHF. In nucleotides, the CDR3 is TGTGCCAGCAGCCTCGACCAGGGGGCGGGGCCCCAGCATTTT.

This clonotype was observed at least ten times. The CDR3 is CSVSGVTEAFF. The CDR3 coding sequence is TGCAGCGTTTCAGGGGTCACTGAAGCTTTCTTT. The chain combines TRBV29-1 with TRBJ1-1; D might be TRBD1 (6 bases). The ends were cut back, 5 bases at V and 4 bases at J, with 8 bases in the middle. There are 11 residues in the CDR3. Germline V CDR1 and CDR2: SQVTM, ANQGSEA.

The chain is built from TRBV7-9 and TRBJ2-5, with D unresolved. The germline CDR1 and CDR2 sequences are SEHNR and FQNEAQ (reference sequence). This CDR3 contains 14 residues. V gave up 2 bases and J gave up 5 bases, with 12 bases separating them. The CDR3 bases are TGTGCCAGCAGCTTAAGACTGATGACTGAGACCCAGTACTTC. This codes for CASSLRLMTETQYF.

The gene calls are TRBV6-1 and TRBJ1-5; possibly TRBD1 for D (5 bases). Germline assignment: CDR1 MNHNS and CDR2 SASEGT. Trimming removed 6 bases at V and 6 bases at J, with 15 bases between. The CDR3 has 14 residues. The CDR3 is CASSSVGGSQPQHF. The CDR3, as DNA: TGTGCCAGCAGCTCCGTGGGGGGAAGTCAGCCCCAGCATTTT.

CDR3 coding DNA: TGCAGTGCTAGAGATAGGGGAGGGAGGAAGACTGAAGCTTTCTTT. This codes for CSARDRGGRKTEAFF. The chain uses TRBV20-1 and TRBJ1-1; possibly TRBD1 for D (5 bases). Trimming left V 0 bases short and J 5 bases short, with 16 bases between. CDR1 is DFQATT and CDR2 is SNEGSKA in the germline V gene (reference sequence). The CDR3 is 15 residues long.

This clonotype came up many times. The gene calls are TRBV6-2 or TRBV6-3 and TRBJ2-2; 11 positions match TRBD2. CDR1 is MNHEY, CDR2 SVGEGT, per germline. CDR3 length: 18 amino acids. V lost 4 bases, J lost 4 bases, and 11 bases stayed unmatched. The CDR3 coding sequence is TGTGCCAGCAGTTCCGCGCGAAGACTAGCGGGGTTCACCGGGGAGCTGTTTTTT. Its translation: CASSSARRLAGFTGELFF.

The table lists this clonotype with many counts. V and J are TRBV14 and TRBJ2-7; 13 bases fit TRBD2. V lost 4 bases and J lost 8; bases outside the gene matches: 11. The CDR3 totals 16 residues. Germline CDR1 reads SGHDN; CDR2 reads FVKESK. The CDR3 sequence is CASSPTSGRARYKQYF. CDR3 DNA: TGTGCCAGCAGCCCCACTAGCGGGAGGGCCCGGTACAAGCAGTACTTC.

Ten or more counts support this clonotype. This chain joins TRBV7-4 and TRBJ1-2, with 9 bases matching TRBD1. CDR3 length equals 16 residues. V trimming: 3 bases; J trimming: 4 bases; junction bases outside the gene matches: 9. The germline CDR1 and CDR2 sequences are SGHVT and SQSDAQ. The CDR3 region is CASSLTSRDRVYGYTF. The DNA for the CDR3 is TGTGCCAGCAGCTTGACCTCCCGGGACAGGGTCTATGGCTACACCTTC.

This clonotype was counted many times. The rearrangement uses TRBV4-1 and TRBJ2-4; 9 nucleotides agree with TRBD2. The CDR3 spans 18 residues. Germline trimming cut 1 base from V and 4 bases from J; bases unmatched to any gene: 11. The germline CDR1 and CDR2 sequences are MGHRA and YSYEKL. CDR3 region: CASSQVLAGDVGKNIQYF. In DNA form, the CDR3 reads TGCGCCAGCAGCCAAGTATTAGCGGGAGACGTAGGAAAAAACATTCAGTACTTC.

This clonotype was picked up many times. The V gene is TRBV10-3, the J gene TRBJ2-3; 7 bases match TRBD2. Germline V gene sequence: CDR1 ENHRY, CDR2 SYGVKD. The CDR3 contains 16 residues. V shed 0 bases, J shed 3 bases, and the junction held 6 bases outside the gene matches. The CDR3 loop reads CAISESGGSGTDTQYF. The CDR3 DNA follows: TGTGCCATCAGTGAGTCCGGCGGGAGTGGGACAGATACGCAGTATTTT.

J is TRBJ1-2 and V is TRBV7-2, with 11 nucleotides matching TRBD1. Germline CDR1 and CDR2: SGHTA and FQGNSA. Trimming removed 6 bases from V and 6 bases from J; junction bases left unmatched: 3. The CDR3 runs 13 residues. CDR3 amino acids: CASRWTGGDGYTF. The CDR3 DNA is TGTGCCAGCAGGTGGACAGGGGGCGATGGCTACACCTTC. The entire variable domain, with the rest obtained from reference TRBV7-2 and TRBJ1-2, is as follows: GAGVSQSPSNKVTEKGKDVELRCDPISGHTALYWYRQSLGQGLEFLIYFQGNSAPDKSGLPSDRFSAERTGGSVSTLTIQRTQQEDSAVYLCASRWTGGDGYTFGSGTRLTVV.

This clonotype has ten or more counts. The chain combines TRBV12-3 or TRBV12-4 with TRBJ1-2, with no clear D. This CDR3 has 11 amino acids. The V end lost 0 bases, the J end lost 4 bases, and 0 bases lay between the germline ends. CDR3 sequence reads: CASSLAYGYTF. In nucleotides, the CDR3 is TGTGCCAGCAGTTTAGCCTATGGCTACACCTTC.

This clonotype was seen only a few times. This may come from a read error, since a much larger clone is one base off. V gene TRBV18 combines with J gene TRBJ2-7; D is possibly TRBD2 (7 bases). Germline lookup yields CDR1 KGHSH and CDR2 LQKENI. Trimming left V 6 bases short and J 0 bases short, with 12 bases between. The CDR3 is 14 amino acids. The CDR3 DNA reads as TGTGCCAGCTCCAGGGGCGGGAGCTCCTACGAGCAGTACTTC. Protein: CASSRGGSSYEQYF.

Ten or more counts support this clonotype. V gene TRBV11-1 combines with J gene TRBJ2-7; 10 nucleotides match TRBD2. Germline CDR1 SGHAT, CDR2 FQDESV (reference sequence). The CDR3 loop spans 17 amino acids. With V trimmed by 5 bases and J by 0 bases, 10 bases remained unmatched. The CDR3 region has the DNA TGTGCCAGCAGCCGGAAAGCGGGAGGGCTCCCCTCCTACGAGCAGTACTTC. This gives the protein CASSRKAGGLPSYEQYF.

The table lists this clonotype with many counts. This chain uses TRBV5-1 with TRBJ2-5, with TRBD1 as a possible D gene (5 bases). V lost 4 bases, J lost 2 bases, and 12 bases lay in between. There are 14 residues in the CDR3. Germline V lookup: CDR1 SGHRS, CDR2 YFSETQ. The CDR3 reads CASSLGHIQETQYF. The DNA of the CDR3 is TGCGCCAGCAGCCTTGGACATATACAAGAGACCCAGTACTTC.

This clonotype was picked up many times. The chain is built from TRBV30 and TRBJ2-5; 13 nucleotides align to TRBD2. The CDR3 spans 17 residues. The germline V gene has CDR1 GTSNPN and CDR2 SVGIG (reference sequence). After removal of 0 bases from V and 7 bases from J, the junction contained 11 bases not matched to a gene. CDR3 protein: CAWSVPGLAGEMGTQYF. The CDR3, as DNA: TGTGCCTGGAGTGTACCAGGACTAGCGGGAGAAATGGGGACCCAGTACTTC. The full variable domain, its missing parts supplied by reference TRBV30 and TRBJ2-5, is SQTIHQWPATLVQPVGSPLSLECTVEGTSNPNLYWYRQAAGRGLQLLFYSVGIGQISSEVPQNLSASRPQDRQFILSSKKLLLSDSGFYLCAWSVPGLAGEMGTQYFGPGTRLLVL.

Many counts were recorded for this clonotype. V gene TRBV27 combines with J gene TRBJ1-6, with 8 bases identical to TRBD1. Germline lookup yields CDR1 MNHEY and CDR2 SMNVEV (reference sequence). The CDR3 runs to 15 residues. V lost 7 bases to trimming and J lost 8 bases; unmatched junction nucleotides: 10. The DNA for the CDR3 is TGTGCCAGCACCGGGACAGGACGGTCGGATTCACCCCTCCACTTT. Its translation is CASTGTGRSDSPLHF.

This clonotype was seen at least ten times. The rearrangement joins TRBV7-9 to TRBJ1-1; D remains unclear. This CDR3 has 13 residues. Germline lookup yields CDR1 SEHNR and CDR2 FQNEAQ (reference sequence). Trimming stripped 3 bases from V and 0 bases from J, with 5 bases between. The CDR3 reads CASSFNMNTEAFF. The CDR3 nucleotides read TGTGCCAGCAGCTTTAACATGAACACTGAAGCTTTCTTT.

This clonotype was observed a single time. The CDR3 DNA sequence: TGTGCCAGCACCCTCGGGCGTTCCTACGAGCAGTACTTC. It specifies CASTLGRSYEQYF. The chain combines TRBV12-3 or TRBV12-4 with TRBJ2-7; no definite D call. The CDR3 extends over 13 amino acids. V lost 7 bases, J lost 1 base, and 11 bases lay in between.